This T cell receptor (beta chain) originates from a study of T-cell memory formation after mild COVID-19. Study as a whole: There were largely donor-specific TCR clusters.

Whole-study results and caveats: Specificity for SARS-CoV-2 was not confirmed among the second-wave clones peaking on day 37. Detection of some responders pre-infection suggested pre-existing cross-reactive memory T cells participated.

With regard to this clonotype: Its antigen remains unidentified.

This CDR3 is 15 amino acids long. V trimming: 4 bases; J trimming: 5 bases; junction bases outside the gene matches: 8. Germline V gene data show CDR1 as SGHDN and CDR2 as FVKESK. 5'RACE primed at constant segments yielded TCR alpha and TCR beta cDNA libraries bearing sample barcodes and UMIs. One entry per CDR3 protein results from TCRdb running MiXCR on the 5' RACE reads. The table lists around 340,000 distinct CDR3 sequences, under 25% of them singletons. This TCR was sampled from an adult woman who had mild COVID-19 (a few samples of this study predate the infection). Cell type and time point are not known. The specimen sequenced was PBMCs or a T cell subset sorted from them (not recorded which). The V call is TRBV14, the J call TRBJ2-7; 10 bases map to TRBD2. The CDR3, as DNA: TGTGCCAGCAGCCCGCAGCGGGGGGGATCCCACGAGCAGTACTTC. Translating it yields CASSPQRGGSHEQYF.